Listed below are T cell receptor beta chains from one sample, sequenced in a study of breast tumors, draining lymph nodes, adjacent tissues. TCRdb passed the multiplex PCR reads through MiXCR, listing each CDR3 protein once. In the table there are 55,000 to 75,000 distinct CDR3 sequences, over 40% of which are singletons. Sequencing used breast tumor tissue. These receptors were obtained from a female donor with breast cancer. Some clones in this sample may be carry-over from other donors' samples. Both conserved end residues are part of each CDR3. A D gene is named only where the DNA matches it firmly. Clone size is not always given. Where it is, it says once, few, many or a class for expanded clones.

d_call	clone_size	v_call	j_call	cdr3_nt	cdr3_aa
NA	NA	TRBV20-1	TRBJ1-6	TGCAGTGCTGAGGGACCTCCAAATTCACCCCTCCACTTT	CSAEGPPNSPLHF
NA	many	TRBV2	TRBJ2-5	TGTGCCAGCACTAGGGCCCTCCGGGAGACCCAGTACTTC	CASTRALRETQYF
TRBD1	NA	TRBV12-3/TRBV12-4	TRBJ2-3	TGTGCCAGCAGTTTAGAGGACAGGGCGACGCAGTATTTT	CASSLEDRATQYF
NA	NA	TRBV7-2	TRBJ2-3	TGTGCCAGCAGTTTAGACACCTATACGCAGTATTTT	CASSLDTYTQYF
NA	NA	TRBV5-4	TRBJ2-4	TGTGCCAGCAGCCCCCCGGGGGAAGGAGCCGAAAACATTCAGTACTTC	CASSPPGEGAENIQYF
TRBD1	NA	TRBV7-3	TRBJ2-1	TGTGCCAGCAGCCCCCGACAGGGTCGTTACAATGAGCGGTCCTTC	CASSPRQGRYNERSF
TRBD1	many	TRBV6-5	TRBJ1-2	TGTGCCAGCAGGTTCCTCGCGGGACAGGGAGGGAACTATGGCTACACCTTC	CASRFLAGQGGNYGYTF
TRBD1	many	TRBV27	TRBJ1-2	TGTGCCAGCAGTTTAAGCGACAGGGGTAATGTCGGCTACACCTTC	CASSLSDRGNVGYTF
NA	many	TRBV2	TRBJ1-4	TGTGCCAGCAGGGACATATTTAATGAAAAACTGTTTTTT	CASRDIFNEKLFF
NA	NA	TRBV7-8	TRBJ2-3	TGTGCCAGCAGCTTAGGGGGTAGCGCAGATACGCAGTATTTT	CASSLGGSADTQYF
NA	NA	TRBV7-3	TRBJ1-6	TGTGCCAGCAGCTTAGGACAGAATTCACCCCTCCACTTT	CASSLGQNSPLHF
NA	many	TRBV28	TRBJ1-2	TGTGCCAGCAGTCCCTTGGAGGGGGTGGGCTACACCTTC	CASSPLEGVGYTF
NA	NA	TRBV2	TRBJ1-6	TGTGCCAGCAGAACGGCAACGTCAAATCTCCCCCTCCACTTT	CASRTATSNLPLHF
NA	many	TRBV11-2	TRBJ2-7	TGTGCCAGCAGCGTACACGGGACGGTTACCTACGAGCAGTACTTC	CASSVHGTVTYEQYF
NA	many	TRBV2	TRBJ2-7	TGTGCCAGCAGTGAACCCCTCGCTTACGAGCAGTACTTC	CASSEPLAYEQYF
NA	NA	TRBV29-1	TRBJ1-6	TGCAGCGCCAGACCGGGGCCGAAGAATTCACCCCTCCACTTT	CSARPGPKNSPLHF
NA	few	TRBV20-1	TRBJ1-1	TGCAGTGCTAGCCAAACAGGGTCAGGGAAGGGTACTGAAGCTTTCTTT	CSASQTGSGKGTEAFF
TRBD2	NA	TRBV29-1	TRBJ2-3	TGCAGCGTTGAAGTAGCGGGGGACCCCCTTAGTACGCAGTATTTT	CSVEVAGDPLSTQYF
TRBD1	NA	TRBV7-9	TRBJ1-1	TGTGCCAGCGAAGAACAGGGGGCGCGAGGCACTGAAGCTTTCTTT	CASEEQGARGTEAFF
NA	many	TRBV6-5	TRBJ2-7	TGTGCCAGCAGTCGGACTCAACTTTCCGAGCAGTACTTC	CASSRTQLSEQYF
NA	NA	TRBV5-4	TRBJ2-7	TGTGCCAACAGCTTGCCGCGGAGATACGAGCAGTACTTC	CANSLPRRYEQYF
TRBD2	NA	TRBV7-3	TRBJ2-3	TGTGCCAGCAGCTATGGGACTAGCGGTAGCACAGATACGCAGTATTTT	CASSYGTSGSTDTQYF
NA	NA	TRBV11-3	TRBJ1-1	TGTGCCAGCAGCTTAGTCGGGGGAACCACTGAAGCTTTCTTT	CASSLVGGTTEAFF
TRBD2	many	TRBV7-3	TRBJ2-7	TGTGCCAGCAGCGCAACGGGACTAGCGGGCTACGAGCAGTACTTC	CASSATGLAGYEQYF
NA	NA	TRBV2	TRBJ2-6	TGTGCCAGCAGTGATGGAGCCAACGTCCTGACTTTC	CASSDGANVLTF
NA	few	TRBV24-1	TRBJ2-7	TGTGCACCTCCGTGCTCCTACGAGCAGTACTTC	CAPPCSYEQYF
TRBD1	NA	TRBV7-2	TRBJ1-6	TGTGCCAGCAGCCGAGGACAGGGGGGATCACCCCTCCACTTT	CASSRGQGGSPLHF
TRBD2	many	TRBV4-1	TRBJ2-1	TGCGCCAGCAGCCCACCCCCGATGGGACTAGTTTTCAATGAGCAGTTCTTC	CASSPPPMGLVFNEQFF
TRBD2	many	TRBV7-9	TRBJ2-4	TGTGCCAGCAGCTTATTTTCGGGGGGAGGAAACATTCAGTACTTC	CASSLFSGGGNIQYF
NA	once	TRBV20-1	TRBJ2-3	TGCAGTGCTAGACGGGCCGGTAGCACAGATACGCAGTATTTT	CSARRAGSTDTQYF
TRBD1	NA	TRBV7-9	TRBJ2-1	TGTGCCAGCAGCTTACGACAGGGAGCCCACAATGAGCAGTTCTTC	CASSLRQGAHNEQFF
NA	many	TRBV19	TRBJ1-2	TGTGCCAGTAGTATAGGACGGGGTAGAGGCTATGGCTACACCTTC	CASSIGRGRGYGYTF
NA	NA	TRBV12-3/TRBV12-4	TRBJ1-1	TGTGCCAGCACCGGGGGTAGAAACACTGAAGCTTTCTTT	CASTGGRNTEAFF
NA	few	TRBV25-1	TRBJ2-1	TGTGCTAGAGAACGATGGACCCCAATTTACAATGAGCAGTTCTTC	CARERWTPIYNEQFF
TRBD2	NA	TRBV7-6	TRBJ2-5	TGTGCCAGCAGCTTAAATGTTAGTCTAAGCGCCAAGGACCGGGGAGGGGAGACCCAGTACTTC	CASSLNVSLSAKDRGGETQYF
NA	many	TRBV3-1	TRBJ2-2	TGTGCCAGCAGCCGACAAGTTACCGGGGAGCTGTTTTTT	CASSRQVTGELFF
TRBD2	NA	TRBV9	TRBJ2-7	TGTGCCAGCAGCGTTAGTAGCGGGGGGGCTTACGAGCAGTACTTC	CASSVSSGGAYEQYF